Below, 7 T cell receptor beta chains from the same sample are listed, as sequenced in a study of CD8 T cells in ankylosing spondylitis. One entry per CDR3 protein, called by TCRdb with MiXCR from the 5' RACE reads. The repertoire holds more than 150,000 distinct CDR3 sequences, with about 18% as singletons. Input material: blood, either unsorted or a sorted T cell fraction (not recorded which). The receptors derive from a male donor aged 5-30 years with ankylosing spondylitis or in good health (not recorded which).

This clonotype has a count of ten or more. The chain has TRBV12-3 or TRBV12-4 and TRBJ2-7; 8 bases line up with TRBD2. With 5 bases clipped from V and 6 bases from J, the junction kept 6 bases outside the gene matches. The CDR3 is 13 residues long. The CDR3 here is CASSLTSVGEQYV. For the CDR3, the DNA is TGTGCCAGCAGTCTGACTAGCGTTGGCGAGCAGTACGTC.

The J gene is TRBJ1-1, the V gene TRBV27; maybe TRBD1 (5 bases). Germline-derived CDR1 and CDR2 are MNHEY and SMNVEV (reference sequence). V was clipped by 0 bases and J by 4 bases, with 15 bases between them. The CDR3 loop spans 16 amino acids. In nucleotides, the CDR3 is TGTGCCAGCAGTTTATCCCCCTGGGGCAGCGGCACTGAAGCTTTCTTT. Protein: CASSLSPWGSGTEAFF.

There are many counts of this clonotype. The CDR3 bases are TGTGCCAGCAGAAGCACACGAGGGGACTCTGGAAACACCATATATTTT. Translation gives CASRSTRGDSGNTIYF. The chain recombines TRBV12-3 or TRBV12-4 with TRBJ1-3; D may be TRBD1 (5 bases). The CDR3 is made up of 16 amino acids. Trimming left V 6 bases short and J 0 bases short, with 15 bases between.

This clonotype was observed many times. The chain joins TRBV5-1 to TRBJ2-1; a possible D gene is TRBD2 (6 bases). Between the trimmed V and J ends, which lost 5 bases and 10 bases, there was a span of 10 bases. The CDR3 length is 11 residues. Germline values: CDR1 SGHRS, CDR2 YFSETQ. CDR3 region: CASRYSGEQFF. The CDR3 nucleotides are TGCGCCAGCAGGTATAGCGGCGAGCAGTTCTTC.

This clonotype was seen ten or more times. The genes are TRBV5-1 and TRBJ2-7; 14 bases match TRBD2. This CDR3 has 17 amino acids. Germline V gene data show CDR1 as SGHRS and CDR2 as YFSETQ. V was pared by 0 bases and J by 3 bases, with 5 bases of the junction left unmatched. The CDR3 is CASSLAQGLAGVYEQYF. The CDR3 DNA is TGCGCCAGCAGCTTGGCCCAGGGACTAGCGGGAGTCTACGAGCAGTACTTC.

At least ten counts were recorded for this clonotype. The genes are TRBV12-3 or TRBV12-4 and TRBJ2-1; TRBD2 matches at 7 bases. V shed 5 bases, J shed 7 bases, and the junction held 11 bases outside the gene matches. The CDR3 runs 15 residues. CDR3: CASSDGGEGLNEQFF. CDR3 sequence (DNA): TGTGCCAGCAGTGATGGGGGGGAGGGCCTGAATGAGCAGTTCTTC.

The chain employs TRBV12-3 or TRBV12-4 and TRBJ1-4; 9 positions match TRBD1. The CDR3 sequence is 16 residues long. V lost 6 bases, J lost 1 base, and 6 bases stayed unmatched. The CDR3 sequence: CASRPRGQGTNEKLFF. The CDR3 nucleotides read TGTGCCAGCAGACCCAGGGGACAGGGAACTAATGAAAAACTGTTTTTT.